This TCR beta chain was observed in a study of T cells expressing NK-cell markers. From its re-call of the 5' RACE reads, TCRdb lists each CDR3 protein once, without DNA. The sample table includes a few hundred thousand distinct CDR3 sequences. Study observations and caveats: Of the CD8+ T cell pool in about 6 donors, roughly 1.0-8% was accounted for by dominant NKG2C+ clonotypes.

The CDR3 spans 16 residues. Germline-derived CDR1 and CDR2 are LGHDT and YNNKEL (reference sequence). Of note for this clonotype: Its target is not known.

This TCR was recovered from a man aged 18-70 years in good health. Sequenced sample: blood T cells: a sorted CD56 or NKG2C T cell subset, CD4+ or CD8+ T cells, or bulk PBMC T cells (not recorded which). The chain recombines TRBV3-1 with TRBJ1-1; TCRdb's assignment of TRBD1 cannot be checked, as there is no DNA. The CDR3 here is CASNLRAGGRRTEAFF.